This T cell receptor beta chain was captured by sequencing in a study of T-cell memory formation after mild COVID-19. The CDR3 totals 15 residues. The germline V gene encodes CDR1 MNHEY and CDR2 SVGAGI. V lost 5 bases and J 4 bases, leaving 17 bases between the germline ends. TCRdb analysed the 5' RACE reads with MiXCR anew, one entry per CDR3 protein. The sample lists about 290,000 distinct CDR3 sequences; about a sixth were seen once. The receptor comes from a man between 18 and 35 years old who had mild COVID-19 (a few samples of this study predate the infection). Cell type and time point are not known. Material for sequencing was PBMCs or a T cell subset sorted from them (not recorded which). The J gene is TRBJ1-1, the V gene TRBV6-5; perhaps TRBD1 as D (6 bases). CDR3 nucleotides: TGTGCCAGCAGTAGCTCCCAGGGGCTCGGCACTGAAGCTTTCTTT. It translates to CASSSSQGLGTEAFF.